This paragraph covers one T cell receptor (beta chain) sequence. No antigen is known for it. Base qualities are missing; no much larger clone stands one base away. The record originates from a study of blood T cell repertoires in COVID-19 (dated by TCRdb to between 2020 and 2021). Background for the entire study: Samples from collaborators originated in the United States, Italy and Spain and spanned both the acute and convalescent phases of COVID-19. The samples were drawn from the first 160 participants of the ongoing ImmuneRACE study and from 950 to 1,500 subjects provided by 6 global collaborators. The material from the prospective study consisted of cDNA or gDNA derived from T cells, B-cell-depleted T cells, or PBMCs. Where available, HLA class I and class II types were obtained from metadata supplied by the sample provider rather than from assay-based typing. Sample metadata almost always included a de-identified subject ID, COVID-19 status, age in years and sex. The dataset comprised deeply sampled blood TCRbeta repertoires from subjects exposed to, actively infected with, or recovered from COVID-19. The repertoires were released in a freely available public database intended as a resource for research on the immune response to SARS-CoV-2.

Collaborating institutions collected whole blood in K2EDTA tubes following their own protocols. For TCRbeta analysis, collaborator samples were shipped as frozen whole blood, as isolated PBMCs, or as DNA extracted from either sample type. TCRbeta CDR3 regions were amplified from genomic DNA by means of the immunoSEQ Assay, a bias-controlled multiplex PCR. The paper's data handling went like this. The number of nucleated cells in each sample was estimated by amplification of reference gene primers within the assay. Sequence reads were collapsed and filtered to measure the absolute abundance of every unique TCRbeta CDR3 rearrangement. For each sample, productive Simpson clonality was calculated as the square root of Simpson's diversity index over productive rearrangements. TCRdb retrieved this table from immuneACCESS and kept in-frame rearrangements only. Not all clones are present; in checked studies, unresolved V genes account for under half, and no reason is known for the remainder. The DNA was the basis for D and trimming; V, J and clone size are from that table. Present in this sample are about 120,000 clones, about four fifths of which were seen just once. The top ten clones comprise 16% of the sample.

The paper's findings and limits, for the study overall: The amount of clinical and demographic metadata varied by source and participant and was provided uncurated.

The receptor comes from a man aged 55 to 70 with active or convalescent COVID-19. Material: peripheral blood.

The CDR3 loop reads CASSGGTAAVPGAFF. The DNA is as follows: TGTGCCAGCAGCGGAGGGACGGCGGCTGTCCCTGGAGCTTTCTTT. Recombination linked TRBV5-4 to TRBJ1-1; tentative D gene TRBD1, with 5 bases matching. CDR1 and CDR2 were assigned from the germline V gene (reference sequence) as SGHNT and YYREEE. The CDR3 contains 15 residues, cysteine and phenylalanine counted. Of the read, only the CDR3 DNA is kept; its 45 bases are in frame from base 1. V is cut by 4 bases and J by 10 bases, and the space between the germline ends is 23 bases.